The entry below gives a single T cell receptor (beta chain) sequence along with its context. As yet, its antigen is unknown. The data belong to a study of CD8+CD57+ T cells in acquired aplastic anemia. Study-wide context: An average of about 3.4 ug of DNA was obtained from sorted CD4+ and CD8+ cells. Broader study findings: Statistical testing detected no significant gap in CD8+ Simpson's diversity between patients and controls. Found in both controls and patients were about 30 CD8+ CDR3 sequences.

CDR3 length: 12 residues. The germline V and J ends were trimmed by 2 bases and 6 bases, with 8 bases remaining between them. Germline V gene data show CDR1 as SGHAT and CDR2 as FQDESV (reference sequence). TCR beta VDJ and CDR3 profiling used genomic DNA as template. TCRdb recomputed calls from the reads with MiXCR, one row per CDR3 protein. The sample includes 300,000 or so distinct CDR3 sequences, around 60% of them seen just once. Material for sequencing was sorted CD4+, CD8+, or CD8+CD57+ T cells (not recorded which) from PBMCs. The gene calls are TRBV11-1 and TRBJ2-7; D is possibly TRBD2 (5 bases). The sequence was obtained from a human donor with severe aplastic anemia or a healthy control (not recorded which). The CDR3 region is CASSLNGIEQYF. The CDR3, as DNA: TGTGCCAGCAGCTTAAACGGGATCGAGCAGTACTTC.